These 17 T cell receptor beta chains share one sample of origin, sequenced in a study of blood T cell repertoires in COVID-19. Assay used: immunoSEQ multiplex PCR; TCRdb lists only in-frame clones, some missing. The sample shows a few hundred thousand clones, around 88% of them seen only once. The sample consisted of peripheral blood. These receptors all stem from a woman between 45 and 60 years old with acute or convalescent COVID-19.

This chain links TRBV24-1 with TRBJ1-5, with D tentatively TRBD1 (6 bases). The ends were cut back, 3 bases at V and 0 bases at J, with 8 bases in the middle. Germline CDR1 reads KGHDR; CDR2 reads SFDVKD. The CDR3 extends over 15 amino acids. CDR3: CATSDGQFSNQPQHF. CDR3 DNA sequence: TGTGCCACCAGTGATGGACAGTTTAGCAATCAGCCCCAGCATTTT.

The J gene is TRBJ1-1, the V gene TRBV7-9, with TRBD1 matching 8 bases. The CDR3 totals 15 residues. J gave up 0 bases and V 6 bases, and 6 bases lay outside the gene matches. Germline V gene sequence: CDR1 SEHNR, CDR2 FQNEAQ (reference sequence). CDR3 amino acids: CASRPWTGLNTEAFF. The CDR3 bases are TGTGCCAGCAGACCCTGGACAGGGCTGAACACTGAAGCTTTCTTT.

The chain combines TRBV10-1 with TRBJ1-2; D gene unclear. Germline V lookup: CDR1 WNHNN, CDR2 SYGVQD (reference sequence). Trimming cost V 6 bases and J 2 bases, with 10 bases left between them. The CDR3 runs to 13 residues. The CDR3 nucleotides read TGCGCCAGCAGGCAGGATTGGAACTATGGCTACACCTTC. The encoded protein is CASRQDWNYGYTF.

The CDR3: CSASAGQGDYGYTF. As DNA, the CDR3 is TGCAGTGCTAGTGCTGGACAGGGGGACTATGGCTACACCTTC. V gene TRBV20-1 combines with J gene TRBJ1-2; 10 bases are a match to TRBD1. The V gene's germline CDR1 is DFQATT and CDR2 SNEGSKA (reference sequence). The length of the CDR3 is 14 residues. The trim removed 3 bases at V and 3 bases at J, leaving 4 bases unmatched.

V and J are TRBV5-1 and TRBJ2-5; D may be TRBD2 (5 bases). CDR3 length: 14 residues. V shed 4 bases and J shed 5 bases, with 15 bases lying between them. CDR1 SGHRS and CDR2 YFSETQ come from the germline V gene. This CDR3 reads CASSLGSEMETQYF. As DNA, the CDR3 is TGCGCCAGCAGCCTTGGGAGTGAGATGGAGACCCAGTACTTC.

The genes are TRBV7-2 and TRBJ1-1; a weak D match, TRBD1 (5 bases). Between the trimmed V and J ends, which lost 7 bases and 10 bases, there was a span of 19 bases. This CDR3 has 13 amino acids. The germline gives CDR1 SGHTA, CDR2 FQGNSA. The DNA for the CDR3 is TGTGCCAGCACCGCCAGGGCGGGAGGTTTAGCTTTCTTT. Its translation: CASTARAGGLAFF.

The DNA for the CDR3 is TGCAGCGTTGAAGGGGGGGGAGGCTATGGCTACACCTTC. It yields the protein CSVEGGGGYGYTF. The chain employs TRBV29-1 and TRBJ1-2; possible D gene TRBD1, 5 bases. V was cut by 1 base and J by 4 bases, with 10 bases left in between. The CDR3 is 13 amino acids. Per the germline V gene, CDR1 is SQVTM and CDR2 is ANQGSEA.

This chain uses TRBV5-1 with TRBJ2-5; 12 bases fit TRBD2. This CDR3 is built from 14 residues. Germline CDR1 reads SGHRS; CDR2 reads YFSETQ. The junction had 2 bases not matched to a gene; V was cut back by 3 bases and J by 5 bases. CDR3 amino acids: CASSWTSGEETQYF. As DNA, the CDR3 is TGCGCCAGCAGCTGGACTAGCGGGGAGGAGACCCAGTACTTC.

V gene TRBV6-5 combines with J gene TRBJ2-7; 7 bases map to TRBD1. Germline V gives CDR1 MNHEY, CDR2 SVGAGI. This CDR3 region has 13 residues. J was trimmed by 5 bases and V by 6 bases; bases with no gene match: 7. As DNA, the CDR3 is TGTGCCAGCAGCCTGACAGGGTCCCACGAGCAGTACTTC. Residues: CASSLTGSHEQYF.

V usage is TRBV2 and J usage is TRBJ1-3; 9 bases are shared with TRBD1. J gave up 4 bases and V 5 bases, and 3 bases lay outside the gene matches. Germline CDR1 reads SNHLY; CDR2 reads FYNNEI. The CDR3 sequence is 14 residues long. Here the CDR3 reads CASSLGQGGNTIYF. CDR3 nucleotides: TGTGCCAGCAGTCTGGGACAGGGAGGAAACACCATATATTTT. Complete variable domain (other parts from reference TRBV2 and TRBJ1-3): EPEVTQTPSHQVTQMGQEVILRCVPISNHLYFYWYRQILGQKVEFLVSFYNNEISEKSEIFDDQFSVERPDGSNFTLKIRSTKLEDSAMYFCASSLGQGGNTIYFGEGSWLTVV.

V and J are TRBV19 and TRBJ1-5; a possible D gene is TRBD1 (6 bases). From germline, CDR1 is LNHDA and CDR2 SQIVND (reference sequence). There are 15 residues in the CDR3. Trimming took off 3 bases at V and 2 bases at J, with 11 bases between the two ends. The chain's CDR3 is CASSIESGGNQPQHF. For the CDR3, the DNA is TGTGCCAGTAGTATCGAATCAGGGGGCAATCAGCCCCAGCATTTT.

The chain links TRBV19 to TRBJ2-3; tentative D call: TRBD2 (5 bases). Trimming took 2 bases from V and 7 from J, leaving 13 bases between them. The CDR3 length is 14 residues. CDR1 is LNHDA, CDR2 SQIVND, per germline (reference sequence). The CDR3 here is CASSIMEVGNTQYF. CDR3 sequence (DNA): TGTGCCAGTAGTATAATGGAGGTGGGAAATACGCAGTATTTT. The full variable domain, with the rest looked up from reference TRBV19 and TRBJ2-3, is DGGITQSPKYLFRKEGQNVTLSCEQNLNHDAMYWYRQDPGQGLRLIYYSQIVNDFQKGDIAEGYSVSREKKESFPLTVTSAQKNPTAFYLCASSIMEVGNTQYFGPGTRLTVL.

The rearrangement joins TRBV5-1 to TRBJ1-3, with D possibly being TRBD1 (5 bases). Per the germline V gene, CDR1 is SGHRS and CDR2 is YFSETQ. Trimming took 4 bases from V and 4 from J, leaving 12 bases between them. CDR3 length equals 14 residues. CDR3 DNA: TGCGCCAGCAGCACCACAGGATTCGGAAACACCATATATTTT. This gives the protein CASSTTGFGNTIYF.

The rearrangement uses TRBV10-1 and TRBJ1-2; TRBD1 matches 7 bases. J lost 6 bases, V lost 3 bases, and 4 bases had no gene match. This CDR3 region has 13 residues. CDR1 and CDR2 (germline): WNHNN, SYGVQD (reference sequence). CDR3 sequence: CASSDVQGDGYTF. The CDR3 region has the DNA TGCGCCAGCAGTGATGTCCAGGGGGATGGCTACACCTTC.

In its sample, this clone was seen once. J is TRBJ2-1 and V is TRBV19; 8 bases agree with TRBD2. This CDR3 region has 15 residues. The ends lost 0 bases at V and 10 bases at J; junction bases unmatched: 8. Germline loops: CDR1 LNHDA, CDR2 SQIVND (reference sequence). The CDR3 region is CASSIDRGGTSEQFF. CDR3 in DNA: TGTGCCAGTAGTATAGATCGGGGGGGAACGTCCGAGCAGTTCTTC.

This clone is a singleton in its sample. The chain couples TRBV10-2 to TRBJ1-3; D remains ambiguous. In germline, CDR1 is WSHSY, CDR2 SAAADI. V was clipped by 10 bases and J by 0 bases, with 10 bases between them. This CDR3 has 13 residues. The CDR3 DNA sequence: TGCGCCACCCTAGAGTCCTCTGGAAACACCATATATTTT. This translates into CATLESSGNTIYF.

DNA of the CDR3: TGCGCCAGCAGCTCGCGGACTAGCGGGGGTTCCGATACGCAGTATTTT. Its protein product is CASSSRTSGGSDTQYF. This chain connects TRBV5-1 to TRBJ2-3, with 13 bases fitting TRBD2. The CDR3 is 16 residues long. Germline V gene sequence: CDR1 SGHRS, CDR2 YFSETQ. Losses at the gene ends were 3 bases for V and 6 bases for J; bases not matched to a gene: 7.